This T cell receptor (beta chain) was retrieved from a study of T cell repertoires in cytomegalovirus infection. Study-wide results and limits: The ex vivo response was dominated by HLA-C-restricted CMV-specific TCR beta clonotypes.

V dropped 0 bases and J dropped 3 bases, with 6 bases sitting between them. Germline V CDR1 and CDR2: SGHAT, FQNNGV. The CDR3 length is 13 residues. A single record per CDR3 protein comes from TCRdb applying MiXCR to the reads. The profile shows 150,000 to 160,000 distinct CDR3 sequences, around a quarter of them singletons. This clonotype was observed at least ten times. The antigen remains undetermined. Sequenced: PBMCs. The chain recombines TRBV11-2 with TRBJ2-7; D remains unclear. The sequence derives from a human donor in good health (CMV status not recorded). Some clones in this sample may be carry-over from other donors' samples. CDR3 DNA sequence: TGTGCCAGCAGCTTAGAAGGGAACTACGAGCAGTACTTC. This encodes CASSLEGNYEQYF.